The 25 T cell receptor beta chains presented below share a single source sample, sequenced in a study of T-cell reconstitution after alpha-beta-depleted transplantation in children. During its preparation, the TCRbeta library received unique molecular identifiers. Each CDR3 protein gets one entry after TCRdb re-called the PCR reads with MiXCR. The data contain about 980,000 distinct CDR3 sequences, about 29% of them singletons. The material was PBMCs, mostly from graft donor cells, obtained 360 days after TCRalphabeta/CD19-depleted stem cell transplant. The receptors stem from a boy under three years old who had a stem cell transplant for SCID, so the T cells may come from the graft donor.

The chain employs TRBV5-1 and TRBJ1-2, with TRBD1 as a possible D gene (5 bases). The V end was cut by 3 bases, the J end by 5 bases, with 14 bases between. This CDR3 region has 14 residues. Germline V gene lookup returns CDR1 SGHRS and CDR2 YFSETQ. The CDR3 here is CASSSGDGAYGYTF. DNA for the CDR3: TGCGCCAGCAGCTCCGGCGACGGGGCATATGGCTACACCTTC.

In this sample, this clonotype turned up a few times. The chain carries TRBV5-1 and TRBJ2-1; D may be TRBD2 (6 bases). This CDR3 spans 12 amino acids. Germline V CDR1 and CDR2: SGHRS, YFSETQ. Trimming pared 0 bases from V and 15 bases from J, leaving 13 bases between. CDR3 in amino acids: CASSLDGTRVFF. The CDR3 nucleotides are TGCGCCAGCAGCTTGGACGGGACTCGAGTGTTCTTC.

The sample holds many counts of this clonotype. The DNA of the CDR3 is TGTGCCAGCAGTTTGGCCGGCGGGGAGCTGTTTTTT. Translated, it gives CASSLAGGELFF. This chain links TRBV12-3 or TRBV12-4 with TRBJ2-2, with D unresolved. This CDR3 comprises 12 residues. The V end was cut by 3 bases, the J end by 7 bases, with 6 bases between.

This chain uses TRBV15 with TRBJ1-5; D perhaps matches TRBD1 (5 bases). The germline V and J ends were trimmed by 1 base and 2 bases, with 9 bases remaining between them. Germline CDR1 is LNHNV and CDR2 is YYDKDF (reference sequence). CDR3 length: 15 residues. DNA of the CDR3: TGTGCCACCAGCAGAGGGGGGATAGGCAATCAGCCCCAGCATTTT. Residues: CATSRGGIGNQPQHF.

This clonotype has a handful of counts. The rearrangement links TRBV9 to TRBJ1-2; maybe TRBD1 (6 bases). With 4 bases removed from V and 2 bases from J, the gap between germline ends came to 12 bases. Germline CDR1 and CDR2: SGDLS and YYNGEE. The CDR3 is 14 amino acids. In DNA form, the CDR3 reads TGTGCCAGCAGCCCTTGGACAGCAAACTATGGCTACACCTTC. Protein product: CASSPWTANYGYTF.

This clonotype was detected only a few times. J is TRBJ1-1 and V is TRBV5-1, with 9 bases identical to TRBD1. From germline, CDR1 is SGHRS and CDR2 YFSETQ. The CDR3 length is 15 residues. The V segment lost 3 bases and the J segment 0 bases; nucleotides outside the gene matches: 3. CDR3: CASSSTGGLNTEAFF. Here the CDR3 DNA reads TGCGCCAGCAGCTCGACAGGGGGGTTGAACACTGAAGCTTTCTTT.

The rearrangement links TRBV4-1 to TRBJ1-1; a possible D gene is TRBD1 (5 bases). The CDR3 totals 16 residues. The V end was cut by 4 bases, the J end by 3 bases, with 18 bases between. Germline V gene data show CDR1 as MGHRA and CDR2 as YSYEKL. CDR3 DNA: TGCGCCAGCAGCCCCTGGGAGGGTGGAGGGGACACTGAAGCTTTCTTT. Translation gives CASSPWEGGGDTEAFF.

This clonotype came up a few times. The V call is TRBV28, the J call TRBJ2-6; D perhaps matches TRBD1 (6 bases). V was shortened by 6 bases and J by 3 bases, with 12 bases between the two germline ends. The CDR3 loop spans 15 amino acids. The germline V gene has CDR1 MDHEN and CDR2 SYDVKM. CDR3 sequence (DNA): TGTGCCAGCAGCCAGAGGGGGAGTGGGGCCAACGTCCTGACTTTC. Translated, it gives CASSQRGSGANVLTF.

The V gene is TRBV6-1, the J gene TRBJ2-1; D possibly matches TRBD1 or TRBD2 (6 bases each). Germline V lookup: CDR1 MNHNS, CDR2 SASEGT. The CDR3 has 13 amino acids. V lost 5 bases and J lost 7, with 12 bases in between. CDR3 nucleotides: TGTGCCAGCAGTCCCTGGGGGGCGAATGAGCAGTTCTTC. Its protein is CASSPWGANEQFF.

This clonotype turned up a few times. V and J are TRBV5-1 and TRBJ1-4; D uncertain. This CDR3 spans 16 amino acids. V was trimmed by 0 bases and J by 0 bases, leaving 9 bases between them. Per germline, CDR1 SGHRS and CDR2 YFSETQ. The CDR3 sequence: CASSLDYTATNEKLFF. Here the CDR3 DNA reads TGCGCCAGCAGCTTGGACTACACCGCAACTAATGAAAAACTGTTTTTT.

The V gene is TRBV20-1, the J gene TRBJ2-1, with 7 bases that match TRBD2. Germline V gives CDR1 DFQATT, CDR2 SNEGSKA (reference sequence). The CDR3 is 17 residues long. Trimming took 0 bases from V and 4 from J; bases not matched to a gene: 12. The chain's CDR3 is CSARDSGGLAAYNEQFF. CDR3 nucleotide sequence: TGCAGTGCTAGAGATTCAGGTGGGCTAGCGGCGTACAATGAGCAGTTCTTC.

There are a few counts of this clonotype. V gene TRBV9 combines with J gene TRBJ2-1, with TRBD2 matching over 12 bases. The germline V gene encodes CDR1 SGDLS and CDR2 YYNGEE. The CDR3 loop spans 18 amino acids. Losses at the gene ends were 1 base for V and 5 bases for J; bases not matched to a gene: 10. The chain's CDR3 is CASSVTTSGGPLHNEQFF. CDR3 nucleotide sequence: TGTGCCAGCAGCGTAACCACTAGCGGGGGGCCTCTTCACAATGAGCAGTTCTTC.

This clonotype was found a few times. This rearrangement joins TRBV5-1 to TRBJ2-5; D is ambiguous. V was trimmed by 7 bases and J by 2 bases, leaving 18 bases between them. CDR1 is SGHRS and CDR2 is YFSETQ in the germline V gene. The CDR3 length is 15 residues. CDR3 loop: CASLKTWRQQETQYF. The CDR3 region has the DNA TGCGCCAGCCTCAAGACCTGGCGGCAACAAGAGACCCAGTACTTC.

The chain is built from TRBV4-2 and TRBJ2-4; 11 bases map to TRBD2. This CDR3 is built from 17 residues. V lost 3 bases to trimming and J lost 0 bases; unmatched junction nucleotides: 4. Germline V gene data show CDR1 as LGHNA and CDR2 as YNFKEQ. The chain's CDR3 is CASSQGLAELAKNIQYF. CDR3 sequence (DNA): TGTGCCAGCAGCCAGGGACTAGCGGAGCTAGCCAAAAACATTCAGTACTTC.

This rearrangement joins TRBV12-3 or TRBV12-4 to TRBJ2-1; possible D gene TRBD2, 5 bases. V lost 3 bases to trimming and J lost 12 bases, with 12 bases between them. CDR3 length: 12 residues. The CDR3 here is CASSLAGLLQFF. The DNA for the CDR3 is TGTGCCAGCAGTTTGGCGGGCCTGTTGCAGTTCTTC.

V and J are TRBV12-3 or TRBV12-4 and TRBJ2-7, with TRBD1 matching 8 bases. The CDR3 sequence is 15 residues long. V gave up 8 bases and J gave up 2 bases; unmatched junction bases: 11. The CDR3 DNA is TGTGCCAGCTCGGAGCCGGGACAGGCCGCCTACGAGCAGTACTTC. This encodes CASSEPGQAAYEQYF.

This clonotype has more than one count but fewer than ten. The chain couples TRBV11-1 to TRBJ2-2; 9 bases match TRBD2. The CDR3 covers 19 residues. J gave up 4 bases and V 5 bases, and 17 bases lay outside the gene matches. In germline, CDR1 is SGHAT, CDR2 FQDESV (reference sequence). CDR3 in amino acids: CASSPLAGLAGAITGELFF. CDR3 nucleotides: TGTGCCAGCAGCCCACTCGCGGGGTTAGCGGGGGCCATCACCGGGGAGCTGTTTTTT.

The chain employs TRBV5-1 and TRBJ2-7, with D hard to call. The germline gives CDR1 SGHRS, CDR2 YFSETQ. The length of the CDR3 is 15 residues. Trimming cost V 2 bases and J 3 bases, with 15 bases left between them. The CDR3 spells CASSFDDLMSYEQYF. The CDR3, as DNA: TGCGCCAGCAGCTTCGACGACCTGATGAGCTACGAGCAGTACTTC.

V and J are TRBV4-2 and TRBJ1-3; a weak D match, TRBD1 (5 bases). Trimming took off 2 bases at V and 4 bases at J, with 9 bases between the two ends. In germline, CDR1 is LGHNA, CDR2 YNFKEQ. CDR3 length: 14 amino acids. CDR3 DNA sequence: TGTGCCAGCAGCCAAACAGGATCGGGAAACACCATATATTTT. This translates into CASSQTGSGNTIYF.

Only a few counts were recorded for this clonotype. The rearrangement links TRBV10-3 to TRBJ2-5; 9 bases map to TRBD1. CDR1 is ENHRY, CDR2 SYGVKD, per germline. This CDR3 comprises 14 residues. The V gene end was trimmed by 11 bases and the J gene end by 6 bases; junction bases not matched to a gene: 13. This CDR3 reads CAVAGTGFVKTQYF. CDR3 in DNA: TGTGCCGTCGCCGGGACAGGGTTTGTGAAGACCCAGTACTTC.

The rearrangement uses TRBV5-1 and TRBJ2-3; TRBD1 might be the D (6 bases). Germline V gene lookup returns CDR1 SGHRS and CDR2 YFSETQ. Trimming removed 0 bases from V and 4 bases from J, with 12 bases in between. CDR3 length equals 15 residues. In DNA form, the CDR3 reads TGCGCCAGCAGCTTGGATACAGGGAATCCAGATACGCAGTATTTT. Translated: CASSLDTGNPDTQYF.

The chain links TRBV5-5 to TRBJ2-4, with unresolved D. The V end lost 0 bases, the J end lost 6 bases, and 10 bases lay between the germline ends. The length of the CDR3 is 14 residues. The V gene's germline CDR1 is SGHKS and CDR2 YYEKEE (reference sequence). The CDR3 nucleotides read TGTGCCAGCAGCTTGGACTCCTTGAGAAACATTCAGTACTTC. The encoded protein is CASSLDSLRNIQYF.

The sample holds a few counts of this clonotype. The chain carries TRBV7-9 and TRBJ2-7, with no clear D. The CDR3 loop spans 16 amino acids. V dropped 4 bases and J dropped 3 bases, with 19 bases sitting between them. Germline loops: CDR1 SEHNR, CDR2 FQNEAQ (reference sequence). The CDR3 nucleotides read TGTGCCAGCAGCTCCCCGGTGGGTCAGATAAACTACGAGCAGTACTTC. Residues: CASSSPVGQINYEQYF. The variable domain in full, with the rest retrieved from reference TRBV7-9 and TRBJ2-7, is DTGVSQNPRHKITKRGQNVTFRCDPISEHNRLYWYRQTLGQGPEFLTYFQNEAQLEKSRLLSDRFSAERPKGSFSTLEIQRTEQGDSAMYLCASSSPVGQINYEQYFGPGTRLTVT.

This clonotype occurred a few times. The chain is built from TRBV7-7 and TRBJ2-1; the D is unclear. V lost 5 bases and J 4 bases, leaving 9 bases between the germline ends. The CDR3 is 13 amino acids. Germline V gene lookup returns CDR1 SSHAT and CDR2 FNYEAQ (reference sequence). The chain's CDR3 is CASSLTNYNEQFF. The CDR3 DNA is TGTGCCAGCAGCCTGACAAATTACAATGAGCAGTTCTTC. The variable domain in full, with the rest retrieved from reference TRBV7-7 and TRBJ2-1, is GAGVSQSPRYKVTKRGQDVTLRCDPISSHATLYWYQQALGQGPEFLTYFNYEAQPDKSGLPSDRFSAERPEGSISTLTIQRTEQRDSAMYRCASSLTNYNEQFFGPGTRLTVL.

The chain uses TRBV4-2 and TRBJ2-4; D may be TRBD2 (5 bases). V dropped 0 bases and J dropped 0 bases, with 12 bases sitting between them. Germline loops: CDR1 LGHNA, CDR2 YNFKEQ. The CDR3 is made up of 17 amino acids. DNA of the CDR3: TGTGCCAGCAGCCAAGATGCGGACTCGGTAGCCAAAAACATTCAGTACTTC. Encoded protein: CASSQDADSVAKNIQYF.